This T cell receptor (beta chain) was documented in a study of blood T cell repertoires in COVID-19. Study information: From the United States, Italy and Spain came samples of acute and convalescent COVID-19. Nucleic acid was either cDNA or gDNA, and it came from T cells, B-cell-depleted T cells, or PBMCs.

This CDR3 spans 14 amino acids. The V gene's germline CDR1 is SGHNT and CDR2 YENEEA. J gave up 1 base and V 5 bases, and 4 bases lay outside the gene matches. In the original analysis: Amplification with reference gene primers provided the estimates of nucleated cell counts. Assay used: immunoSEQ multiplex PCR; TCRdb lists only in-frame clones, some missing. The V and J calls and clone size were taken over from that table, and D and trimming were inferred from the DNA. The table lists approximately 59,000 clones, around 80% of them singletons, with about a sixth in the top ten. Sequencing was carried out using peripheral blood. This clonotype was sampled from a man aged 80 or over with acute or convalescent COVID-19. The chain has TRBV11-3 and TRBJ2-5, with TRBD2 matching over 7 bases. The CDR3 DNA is TGTGCCAGCAGCCCCACTAGCGCCCAAGAGACCCAGTACTTC. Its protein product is CASSPTSAQETQYF. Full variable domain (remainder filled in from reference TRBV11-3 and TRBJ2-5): EAGVVQSPRYKIIEKKQPVAFWCNPISGHNTLYWYLQNLGQGPELLIRYENEEAVDDSQLPKDRFSAERLKGVDSTLKIQPAELGDSAVYLCASSPTSAQETQYFGPGTRLLVL.